The 20 T cell receptor beta chains below come from one sample, sequenced in a study of beta chain features in type 1 diabetes. Expressed TCRB transcripts were sequenced because the entire RNA isolate underwent reverse transcription. Measured with immunoSEQ multiplex PCR; TCRdb has only the in-frame clones, and not every one. Here the sample spans approximately 170,000 clones, 7.5% to 9.5% being singletons. Sample: central memory CD4+ T cells from blood. The receptor set was obtained from a woman between 18 and 29 years old in good health.

This clone was observed a few times. The J gene is TRBJ2-1, the V gene TRBV11-3, with 8 bases lining up with TRBD2. The CDR3 covers 19 residues. Germline V lookup: CDR1 SGHNT, CDR2 YENEEA. V lost 1 base and J lost 0; bases outside the gene matches: 11. The CDR3 DNA reads TGTGCCAGCAGCTTAGTTGCCGCGGGAGGCTTCAGCTCCTACAATGAGCAGTTCTTC. Translated, it gives CASSLVAAGGFSSYNEQFF.

There are a few counts of this clone. The chain links TRBV7-8 to TRBJ2-1; 12 bases agree with TRBD1. Germline trimming cut 1 base from V and 8 bases from J; bases unmatched to any gene: 6. The CDR3 extends over 16 amino acids. The germline V gene encodes CDR1 SGHVS and CDR2 FQNEAQ. This CDR3 is CASSLGWDRGQDEQFF. The CDR3 coding sequence is TGTGCCAGCAGCTTAGGATGGGACAGGGGGCAGGATGAGCAGTTCTTC.

The rearrangement joins TRBV9 to TRBJ2-3; 8 bases are a match to TRBD1. Germline lookup yields CDR1 SGDLS and CDR2 YYNGEE. Unmatched junction bases numbered 4, after V lost 0 bases and J lost 4 bases. This CDR3 has 15 residues. The CDR3 DNA sequence: TGTGCCAGCAGCGTAGAGTACAGGGGGGCAGATACGCAGTATTTT. As protein: CASSVEYRGADTQYF. Full variable domain (remainder filled in from reference TRBV9 and TRBJ2-3): DSGVTQTPKHLITATGQRVTLRCSPRSGDLSVYWYQQSLDQGLQFLIQYYNGEERAKGNILERFSAQQFPDLHSELNLSSLELGDSALYFCASSVEYRGADTQYFGPGTRLTVL.

This chain links TRBV11-2 with TRBJ1-1; D might be TRBD1 (5 bases). Germline values: CDR1 SGHAT, CDR2 FQNNGV. The ends were cut back, 8 bases at V and 0 bases at J, with 10 bases in the middle. The CDR3 extends over 13 amino acids. The CDR3 spells CASSEGMNTEAFF. CDR3 DNA sequence: TGTGCCAGCTCGGAGGGGATGAACACTGAAGCTTTCTTT.

V usage is TRBV9 and J usage is TRBJ1-4; D gene unclear. The CDR3 has 14 residues. Germline V CDR1 and CDR2: SGDLS, YYNGEE. The V end lost 6 bases, the J end lost 4 bases, and 13 bases lay between the germline ends. CDR3 DNA: TGTGCCAGCACCCCCGGGGAGCTTAATGAAAAACTGTTTTTT. Translation gives CASTPGELNEKLFF.

This clone has more than one count but fewer than ten. The chain carries TRBV6-5 and TRBJ1-2; 8 bases are a match to TRBD1. There are 15 residues in the CDR3. Trimming at V came to 5 bases and at J to 4 bases, leaving 9 bases not matched to a gene. The germline gives CDR1 MNHEY, CDR2 SVGAGI. CDR3 amino acids: CASSVNRGFSYGYTF. The CDR3 bases are TGTGCCAGCAGTGTCAACAGGGGGTTCTCCTATGGCTACACCTTC.

This clone was observed a few times. The V and J genes are TRBV7-9 and TRBJ1-2, with D tentatively TRBD1 (5 bases). V was trimmed by 5 bases and J by 5 bases, leaving 15 bases between them. The germline gives CDR1 SEHNR, CDR2 FQNEAQ (reference sequence). The CDR3 has 14 amino acids. CDR3 nucleotides: TGTGCCAGCAGCACTCAGGGTGAGCGATATGGCTACACCTTC. The encoded protein is CASSTQGERYGYTF.

This clone appeared a few times. The chain combines TRBV18 with TRBJ1-1, with TRBD1 as a possible D gene (6 bases). The V and J ends lost 2 bases and 5 bases respectively, with 18 bases between them. This CDR3 has 16 residues. Germline V gene data show CDR1 as KGHSH and CDR2 as LQKENI. The CDR3 DNA reads TGTGCCAGCTCACCAGCATCACAGGGAACGGGTACTGAAGCTTTCTTT. It yields the protein CASSPASQGTGTEAFF.

The table lists this clone with a few counts. The chain recombines TRBV18 with TRBJ2-5; TRBD2 aligns across 7 bases. CDR1 is KGHSH, CDR2 LQKENI, per germline. V lost 4 bases and J lost 2; bases outside the gene matches: 7. The CDR3 length is 15 residues. Written as DNA, the CDR3 is TGTGCCAGCTCACGAGGCGGGAGAGCTCAAGAGACCCAGTACTTC. Translated, it gives CASSRGGRAQETQYF. Filled out from reference TRBV18 and TRBJ2-5, the complete variable domain reads NAGVMQNPRHLVRRRGQEARLRCSPMKGHSHVYWYRQLPEEGLKFMVYLQKENIIDESGMPKERFSAEFPKEGPSILRIQQVVRGDSAAYFCASSRGGRAQETQYFGPGTRLLVL.

The chain is built from TRBV19 and TRBJ2-3; tentative D call: TRBD2 (6 bases). The length of the CDR3 is 13 residues. Germline V gene lookup returns CDR1 LNHDA and CDR2 SQIVND (reference sequence). Trimming shortened V by 5 bases and J by 6 bases, and 12 bases separated the two germline ends. The CDR3 sequence: CASSEGLLDTQYF. CDR3 in DNA: TGTGCCAGTAGTGAGGGACTCCTGGATACGCAGTATTTT.

This clone occurred a few times. CDR3 in DNA: TGTGCCTGGAGTTTATCCGGGAGACTGGTCAATCAGCCCCAGCATTTT. This translates into CAWSLSGRLVNQPQHF. The chain has TRBV30 and TRBJ1-5; D uncertain. CDR1 is GTSNPN, CDR2 SVGIG, per germline (reference sequence). Trimming took off 2 bases at V and 3 bases at J, with 17 bases between the two ends. The CDR3 has 16 amino acids.

This clone occurred a few times. This chain uses TRBV11-2 with TRBJ2-1; no definite D call. The CDR3 covers 11 residues. V lost 4 bases and J 8 bases, leaving 6 bases between the germline ends. The germline CDR1 and CDR2 sequences are SGHAT and FQNNGV. The CDR3 coding sequence is TGTGCCAGCAGCTCCAATGATGAGCAGTTCTTC. Its translation is CASSSNDEQFF. Full variable domain (remainder filled in from reference TRBV11-2 and TRBJ2-1): EAGVAQSPRYKIIEKRQSVAFWCNPISGHATLYWYQQILGQGPKLLIQFQNNGVVDDSQLPKDRFSAERLKGVDSTLKIQPAKLEDSAVYLCASSSNDEQFFGPGTRLTVL.

As for this clone: This CDR3 is also generated by other DNA sequences in the sample. The rearrangement joins TRBV5-1 to TRBJ2-7, with 7 bases identical to TRBD1. The V gene end was trimmed by 4 bases and the J gene end by 5 bases; junction bases not matched to a gene: 3. The CDR3 sequence is 12 residues long. In germline, CDR1 is SGHRS, CDR2 YFSETQ. CDR3 DNA sequence: TGCGCCAGCAGCCGAGGGGGCCACGAGCAGTACTTC. This sequence encodes CASSRGGHEQYF.

There are a few counts of this clone. The chain carries TRBV5-1 and TRBJ1-6; D might be TRBD1 (6 bases). Per germline, CDR1 SGHRS and CDR2 YFSETQ. The CDR3 covers 14 residues. V was pared by 7 bases and J by 5 bases, with 13 bases between. CDR3 region: CASFGQSDNSPLHF. The CDR3 DNA sequence: TGCGCCAGCTTTGGACAGTCTGATAATTCACCCCTCCACTTT.

The chain carries TRBV13 and TRBJ2-6; D uncertain. This CDR3 has 15 residues. The V end was cut by 2 bases, the J end by 4 bases, with 9 bases between. From germline, CDR1 is PRHDT and CDR2 FYEKMQ (reference sequence). As DNA, the CDR3 is TGTGCCAGCAGCTTAAGACCCGGGGGGGCCAACGTCCTGACTTTC. As protein: CASSLRPGGANVLTF.

This clone has only a few counts. V gene TRBV6-6 combines with J gene TRBJ1-2, with TRBD1 identical over 12 bases. The CDR3 runs to 16 residues. Trimming removed 2 bases from V and 8 bases from J; junction bases left unmatched: 9. Germline CDR1 and CDR2: MNHNY and SVGAGI (reference sequence). The CDR3 loop is CASSYAPGTGGVGYTF. Here the CDR3 DNA reads TGTGCCAGCAGTTACGCGCCCGGGACAGGGGGCGTGGGCTACACCTTC.

This clone was recorded a few times. The chain joins TRBV2 to TRBJ1-5, with D possibly matching TRBD1 (5 bases). Per the germline V gene, CDR1 is SNHLY and CDR2 is FYNNEI. This CDR3 contains 14 residues. The V and J ends lost 7 bases and 3 bases respectively, with 13 bases between them. The CDR3 sequence is CASTITGSNQPQHF. CDR3 coding DNA: TGTGCCAGCACAATTACAGGCTCCAATCAGCCCCAGCATTTT.

This chain uses TRBV5-4 with TRBJ2-7; TRBD2 matches 14 bases. CDR1 is SGHNT and CDR2 is YYREEE in the germline V gene (reference sequence). This CDR3 comprises 20 residues. V lost 4 bases to trimming and J lost 2 bases; unmatched junction nucleotides: 17. DNA for the CDR3: TGTGCCAGCAGCCCTCGTGCCGGGACTAGCGGGAGTATAGGGACCTACGAGCAGTACTTC. It encodes CASSPRAGTSGSIGTYEQYF.

This clone has only a few counts. The chain uses TRBV2 and TRBJ2-5; a possible D gene is TRBD2 (5 bases). The ends were cut back, 2 bases at V and 5 bases at J, with 12 bases in the middle. The germline CDR1 and CDR2 sequences are SNHLY and FYNNEI. This CDR3 comprises 14 residues. The CDR3 sequence is CASSEYRRGETQYF. The DNA for the CDR3 is TGTGCCAGCAGTGAATACCGCAGAGGGGAGACCCAGTACTTC.

The rearrangement links TRBV29-1 to TRBJ1-3, with D unclear. The CDR3 has 13 amino acids. The V gene's germline CDR1 is SQVTM and CDR2 ANQGSEA. V was clipped by 7 bases and J by 0 bases, with 10 bases between them. The CDR3 nucleotides are TGCAGCGCCCAACGGAGCTCTGGAAACACCATATATTTT. This codes for CSAQRSSGNTIYF.